This T cell receptor (beta chain) was profiled in a study of blood T cells in healthy people across ages. Study-wide results and limits: Among T cells, TCR beta diversity per million cells dropped roughly linearly as age rose.

As to this clonotype: Antigen specificity is unknown.

Through a sample-barcoded 5' primer and a J-beta primer mix, a second PCR was run for roughly 6 to 11 cycles. A 12-random-nucleotide template-switch adaptor tagged each cDNA molecule. TCRdb used MiXCR to reprocess the 5' RACE reads, holding one entry per CDR3 protein. Of approximately 800,000 distinct CDR3 sequences detected, about 55% appear once; the ten largest clones hold roughly 40%. Trimming removed 4 bases from V and 4 bases from J, with 7 bases in between. Per germline, CDR1 SNHLY and CDR2 FYNNEI. The CDR3 spans 12 residues. Sequencing was carried out using blood. The chain links TRBV2 to TRBJ1-2; D perhaps matches TRBD1 (5 bases). This TCR derives from an elderly man in good health. This CDR3 reads CASSVQGYGYTF. The CDR3 DNA is TGTGCCAGCAGTGTCCAGGGCTATGGCTACACCTTC. Supplemented by reference TRBV2 and TRBJ1-2, the full variable domain reads EPEVTQTPSHQVTQMGQEVILRCVPISNHLYFYWYRQILGQKVEFLVSFYNNEISEKSEIFDDQFSVERPDGSNFTLKIRSTKLEDSAMYFCASSVQGYGYTFGSGTRLTVV.